This TCR beta chain derives from a study of T cells in Graves' hyperthyroidism and ophthalmopathy. Findings and limits, study-wide: From stable hyperthyroidism, ophthalmopathy was separated by a 13 V-J model. Within blood appeared most thyroid clonotypes that had expanded above 0.001.

V gave up 6 bases and J gave up 10 bases, with 13 bases separating them. Looked up from germline, CDR1 is MNHNS and CDR2 is SASEGT. The CDR3 extends over 13 amino acids. From RNA transcripts, TCR beta CDR3 regions were amplified. When the TCR CDR3 underwent first-round RT-PCR, the HTBI primer set was used. TCRdb redid the calling of the multiplex PCR reads with MiXCR, one entry per CDR3 protein. The sample has some 510,000 distinct CDR3 sequences, 46% seen once; the top ten hold about 7.9%. Concerning this clonotype: Its antigen is not identified.

The genes are TRBV6-1 and TRBJ1-6, with D unclear. The sequenced sample consisted of peripheral blood or thyroid tissue (not recorded which). The TCR was taken from a woman aged 18-29 years with Graves' hyperthyroidism. The CDR3 bases are TGTGCCAGCAGCCCTGGGAAGGAATCACCCCTCCACTTT. Its translation is CASSPGKESPLHF.